The clone carrying this T cell receptor (beta chain) was found a few times. The data were obtained in a study of identical twins. Donors uniformly comprised healthy Caucasians. Germline CDR1 and CDR2: SGHRS and YFSETQ. The CDR3 consists of 15 residues. J gave up 6 bases and V 2 bases, and 9 bases lay outside the gene matches. From the 5' RACE reads, TCRdb called clonotypes with MiXCR, one entry per CDR3 protein. The table has roughly 570,000 distinct CDR3 sequences, 7.5% to 10% seen once; the top ten hold under 3%. This sample also belongs to another study, concerning yellow fever vaccine responses in identical twins. That investigation notes: Vaccine T cell responses of twins reportedly seemed partly convergent and partly personalized.

Sequencing was carried out using PBMCs. The genes are TRBV5-1 and TRBJ2-7; 9 nucleotides align to TRBD1. The sequence was collected from a woman aged 18-35 years in good health. The CDR3 DNA is TGCGCCAGCAGCTTCACCGGGACAGGGATGCTCGAGCAGTACTTC. This sequence encodes CASSFTGTGMLEQYF. Drawing the rest from reference TRBV5-1 and TRBJ2-7, the complete variable domain is KAGVTQTPRYLIKTRGQQVTLSCSPISGHRSVSWYQQTPGQGLQFLFEYFSETQRNKGNFPGRFSGRQFSNSRSEMNVSTLELGDSALYLCASSFTGTGMLEQYFGPGTRLTVT.